Shown below are 8 T cell receptor beta chains from a single sample sequenced in a study of T cell changes during pregnancy in multiple sclerosis. Sequenced by immunoSEQ multiplex PCR; TCRdb stores in-frame clones only, minus some. The sample contains roughly 56,000 clones, about 90% of which appear only once. Sample: CD4+ T cells from peripheral blood mononuclear cells, taken after pregnancy. The receptors were gathered from a female donor in good health, enrolled as a control in a pregnancy study.

This chain links TRBV6-5 with TRBJ2-7; 7 nucleotides align to TRBD1. This CDR3 contains 15 residues. CDR1 and CDR2 (germline): MNHEY, SVGAGI. Unmatched junction bases numbered 10, after V lost 6 bases and J lost 2 bases. The CDR3 sequence is CASRLQQGPAYEQYF. The CDR3 DNA reads as TGTGCCAGCAGATTGCAACAGGGGCCAGCCTACGAGCAGTACTTC.

The rearrangement uses TRBV6-5 and TRBJ1-1; D is uncertain. The length of the CDR3 is 13 residues. The germline gives CDR1 MNHEY, CDR2 SVGAGI. V was shortened by 7 bases and J by 3 bases, with 12 bases between the two germline ends. The DNA of the CDR3 is TGTGCCAGCACCGAGGGTCCGTACACTGAAGCTTTCTTT. Translated: CASTEGPYTEAFF.

This clone appeared a few times. The chain joins TRBV15 to TRBJ2-3; TRBD2 matches 7 bases. Germline V gene sequence: CDR1 LNHNV, CDR2 YYDKDF (reference sequence). Trimming took 1 base from V and 0 from J; bases not matched to a gene: 4. The CDR3 loop spans 16 amino acids. The CDR3 DNA follows: TGTGCCACCAGCAGAGGAGGCGGGGGAAGCACAGATACGCAGTATTTT. This gives the protein CATSRGGGGSTDTQYF.

This clone was seen only once. V and J are TRBV4-2 and TRBJ1-4; 7 bases are a match to TRBD1. Looked up from germline, CDR1 is LGHNA and CDR2 is YNFKEQ. This CDR3 has 15 amino acids. After removal of 1 base from V and 8 bases from J, the junction contained 7 bases not matched to a gene. CDR3 nucleotides: TGTGCCAGCAGCCAAGGCCCTGGGACAGAGGAAAAACTGTTTTTT. Its translation: CASSQGPGTEEKLFF.

The chain is built from TRBV5-8 and TRBJ1-2; no definite D call. The CDR3 loop spans 12 amino acids. Germline assignment: CDR1 SGHTS and CDR2 YDEGEE. Trimming took 2 bases from V and 4 from J, leaving 6 bases between them. In DNA form, the CDR3 reads TGTGCCAGCAGCTTAGAGGGCTATGGCTACACCTTC. Its translation: CASSLEGYGYTF.

The chain is built from TRBV19 and TRBJ1-3, with 7 bases lining up with TRBD1. From germline, CDR1 is LNHDA and CDR2 SQIVND (reference sequence). Trimming cost V 5 bases and J 0 bases; bases outside gene matches: 10. The CDR3 runs 17 residues. The CDR3 spells CASSLQLTGSSGNTIYF. The CDR3 nucleotides are TGTGCCAGTAGTCTACAATTGACAGGGTCCTCTGGAAACACCATATATTTT.

The chain couples TRBV6-5 to TRBJ2-7; D might be TRBD2 (7 bases). Trimming removed 6 bases from V and 9 bases from J, with 21 bases in between. Germline V gene data show CDR1 as MNHEY and CDR2 as SVGAGI. CDR3 length: 14 amino acids. The CDR3 sequence is CASRLSTGGVGQYF. CDR3 nucleotides: TGTGCCAGCAGATTATCGACGGGGGGCGTCGGGCAGTACTTC.

The rearrangement joins TRBV9 to TRBJ1-1, with no clear D. V gave up 0 bases and J gave up 3 bases, with 3 bases separating them. Germline CDR1 reads SGDLS; CDR2 reads YYNGEE. CDR3 length: 12 residues. CDR3 sequence reads: CASSVGDTEAFF. For the CDR3, the DNA is TGTGCCAGCAGCGTAGGAGACACTGAAGCTTTCTTT.